Each of the 5 T cell receptor beta chains below was sequenced from the same sample in a study of cytomegalovirus exposure and HLA in healthy donors (dated by TCRdb to the late 2010s). Libraries were built with the immunoSEQ multiplex PCR assay. For the multiplex PCR, a mixture combining 60 forward primers for TCR Vbeta segments and 13 reverse primers for TCR Jbeta segments was used. TCRdb took over this immuneACCESS table, retaining in-frame rearrangements with V and J assigned. Such tables are incomplete; in checked studies, under half of the missing clones stem from an unresolved V gene, and the remainder is unexplained. In this sample the table shows about 150,000 clones, about 76% of which occur a single time. The top ten clonotypes cover under 4% of the sample. The sample was PBMCs. Source of these receptors: a human donor in good health.

The chain employs TRBV6-1 and TRBJ1-2, with 12 positions matching TRBD1. V shed 11 bases, J shed 5 bases, and the junction held 3 bases outside the gene matches. The CDR3 is 12 residues long. Germline CDR1 MNHNS, CDR2 SASEGT. CDR3 sequence: CAGGQGAYGYTF. CDR3 sequence (DNA): TGTGCCGGGGGACAGGGGGCTTATGGCTACACCTTC.

The gene calls are TRBV12-5 and TRBJ1-1; perhaps TRBD1 as D (6 bases). The CDR3 is made up of 17 amino acids. CDR1 and CDR2 (germline): LGHNT, FRNRAP. The ends were cut back, 0 bases at V and 9 bases at J, with 23 bases in the middle. The CDR3 loop reads CASGLVINRDGLEKAFF. The DNA of the CDR3 is TGTGCTAGTGGTTTGGTAATCAACAGGGACGGGTTGGAAAAAGCTTTCTTT.

Comments on this clone: At one end, the junction sequence differs from germline, possibly due to a read error. The chain joins TRBV7-9 to TRBJ1-5, with TRBD1 matching over 7 bases. The CDR3 runs 16 residues. The germline gives CDR1 SEHNR, CDR2 FQNEAQ (reference sequence). The CDR3 DNA reads as TGTTCCAGCAGCTCCATGACAGGGCCTAGCAATCAGCCCCAGCATTTT. Translating it yields CSSSSMTGPSNQPQHF.

The chain employs TRBV15 and TRBJ2-7, with D possibly TRBD2 on 6 matching bases. The CDR3 spans 15 residues. Germline V gene lookup returns CDR1 LNHNV and CDR2 YYDKDF (reference sequence). V was cut by 3 bases and J by 2 bases, with 14 bases left in between. The CDR3 spells CATSRGDSSTYEQYF. The CDR3 bases are TGTGCCACCAGCAGGGGGGACTCCTCGACCTACGAGCAGTACTTC.

This chain connects TRBV5-5 to TRBJ1-4; D is ambiguous. CDR3 size: 15 residues. V lost 0 bases and J 4 bases, leaving 10 bases between the germline ends. The germline V gene has CDR1 SGHKS and CDR2 YYEKEE (reference sequence). The CDR3 bases are TGTGCCAGCAGCTTGGCCGGCGGACTTAATGAAAAACTGTTTTTT. Its protein is CASSLAGGLNEKLFF.